The 11 T cell receptor beta chains presented below share a single source sample, sequenced in a study of blood T cells in healthy people across ages. The authors ran a second PCR of about 7 to 11 cycles using a sample-barcoded 5' primer and a J-beta primer mix. Via MiXCR, TCRdb re-called the 5' RACE reads, giving one row per CDR3 protein. This sample has 1.4 million to 1.5 million distinct CDR3 sequences, with approximately 42% found just once. The sequencing sample was made of blood. The receptors were sampled from a young woman in good health.

The gene calls are TRBV5-5 and TRBJ1-1; 8 bases align to TRBD1. CDR3 length: 15 residues. CDR1 is SGHKS, CDR2 YYEKEE, per germline (reference sequence). The ends lost 4 bases at V and 6 bases at J; junction bases unmatched: 11. The CDR3 loop is CASSEPGTGNPEAFF. The CDR3 DNA is TGTGCCAGCAGCGAACCCGGGACAGGTAATCCTGAAGCTTTCTTT.

This chain connects TRBV20-1 to TRBJ2-2, with TRBD2 as a possible D gene (6 bases). CDR3 size: 13 residues. Trimming pared 8 bases from V and 5 bases from J, leaving 15 bases between. CDR1 is DFQATT and CDR2 is SNEGSKA in the germline V gene (reference sequence). In DNA form, the CDR3 reads TGCAGTATGAGGACTACTCAGACCGGGGAGCTGTTTTTT. This sequence encodes CSMRTTQTGELFF.

This chain links TRBV29-1 with TRBJ1-5, with D possibly matching TRBD1 (5 bases). CDR3 length equals 13 residues. The V gene's germline CDR1 is SQVTM and CDR2 ANQGSEA. Trimming took off 4 bases at V and 5 bases at J, with 12 bases between the two ends. CDR3: CSVGRGKDQPQHF. The CDR3 region has the DNA TGCAGCGTTGGACGGGGCAAGGATCAGCCCCAGCATTTT.

This clonotype was counted between two and nine times. The V and J genes are TRBV20-1 and TRBJ1-2; 7 positions match TRBD1. This CDR3 contains 15 residues. V was clipped by 6 bases and J by 0 bases; unmatched bases: 10. Germline-derived CDR1 and CDR2 are DFQATT and SNEGSKA (reference sequence). CDR3: CSATSGTDSNYGYTF. The CDR3 DNA reads as TGCAGTGCAACGTCCGGGACAGATTCTAACTATGGCTACACCTTC.

The V and J genes are TRBV9 and TRBJ2-2; D is perhaps TRBD1 (6 bases). There are 17 residues in the CDR3. Deletions cut 0 bases from V and 4 bases from J, with 16 bases between. Germline V gene lookup returns CDR1 SGDLS and CDR2 YYNGEE. CDR3 sequence reads: CASSVGSARGGTGELFF. CDR3 bases: TGTGCCAGCAGCGTAGGATCAGCCAGGGGTGGCACCGGGGAGCTGTTTTTT.

The genes are TRBV20-1 and TRBJ2-1; no firm D call. Trimming took off 5 bases at V and 8 bases at J, with 10 bases between the two ends. Germline V gene data show CDR1 as DFQATT and CDR2 as SNEGSKA (reference sequence). The CDR3 consists of 11 residues. This chain's CDR3 is CSAGRPDEQFF. In DNA, the CDR3 is TGCAGTGCTGGTCGACCCGATGAGCAGTTCTTC.

This clonotype was detected a few times. This chain links TRBV12-3 or TRBV12-4 with TRBJ2-1, with 8 bases that match TRBD2. The V gene end was trimmed by 6 bases and the J gene end by 1 base; junction bases not matched to a gene: 5. The CDR3 runs 15 residues. CDR3 DNA: TGTGCCAGCAGCCCGGGACTAGAGTCCTACAATGAGCAGTTCTTC. As protein: CASSPGLESYNEQFF.

This clonotype was observed a handful of times. The chain carries TRBV20-1 and TRBJ1-2; D call uncertain. The CDR3 totals 15 residues. V lost 0 bases to trimming and J lost 2 bases, with 13 bases between them. Germline CDR1 and CDR2: DFQATT and SNEGSKA (reference sequence). The CDR3 sequence: CSARDLPDGNYGYTF. The CDR3 DNA sequence: TGCAGTGCTAGAGACTTACCGGACGGGAACTATGGCTACACCTTC.

The table lists this clonotype with a few counts. This chain joins TRBV7-9 and TRBJ2-3, with 11 bases that match TRBD2. CDR3 size: 16 residues. Trimming removed 4 bases from V and 3 bases from J; junction bases left unmatched: 6. Germline CDR1 SEHNR, CDR2 FQNEAQ (reference sequence). The CDR3 is CASSSTASGRTDTQYF. The CDR3 DNA follows: TGTGCCAGCAGCTCTACGGCTAGCGGGAGGACAGATACGCAGTATTTT.

The chain employs TRBV6-7 and TRBJ1-2, with TRBD1 identical over 12 bases. TRBV6-7 is reported as an ORF; its role is uncertain. The trim removed 8 bases at V and 5 bases at J, leaving 18 bases unmatched. The CDR3 extends over 18 amino acids. CDR3 DNA: TGTGCCAGCGCAAGCCGGCCGGGACAGGGGGCTGTCTGGTATGGCTACACCTTC. It yields the protein CASASRPGQGAVWYGYTF.

The sample holds a few counts of this clonotype. The genes are TRBV6-1 and TRBJ2-5, with D perhaps TRBD1 (6 bases). V was trimmed by 2 bases and J by 11 bases, leaving 18 bases between them. The CDR3 runs 14 residues. Germline V gene data show CDR1 as MNHNS and CDR2 as SASEGT. DNA for the CDR3: TGTGCCAGCAGTGAAAGTACCAGGGGTTGGGAGCAGTACTTC. Translating gives CASSESTRGWEQYF.